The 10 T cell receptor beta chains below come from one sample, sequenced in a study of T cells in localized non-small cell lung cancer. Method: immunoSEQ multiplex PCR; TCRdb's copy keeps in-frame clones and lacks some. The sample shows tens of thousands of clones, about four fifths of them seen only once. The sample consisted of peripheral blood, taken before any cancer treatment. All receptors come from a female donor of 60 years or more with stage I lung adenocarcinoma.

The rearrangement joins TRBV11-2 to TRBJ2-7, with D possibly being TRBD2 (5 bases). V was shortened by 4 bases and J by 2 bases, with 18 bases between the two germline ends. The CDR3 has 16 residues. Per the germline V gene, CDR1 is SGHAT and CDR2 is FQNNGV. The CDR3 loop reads CASSSLRAPRTYEQYF. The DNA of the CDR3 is TGTGCCAGCAGCTCCCTGAGGGCACCCCGTACCTACGAGCAGTACTTC.

CDR3 in DNA: TGTGCCAGCAGCCTAATTTCTGGGGGCTACACCTTC. Protein product: CASSLISGGYTF. The genes are TRBV7-8 and TRBJ1-2; D is uncertain. Germline V gene sequence: CDR1 SGHVS, CDR2 FQNEAQ. This CDR3 has 12 amino acids. Between the trimmed V and J ends, which lost 5 bases and 8 bases, there was a span of 12 bases.

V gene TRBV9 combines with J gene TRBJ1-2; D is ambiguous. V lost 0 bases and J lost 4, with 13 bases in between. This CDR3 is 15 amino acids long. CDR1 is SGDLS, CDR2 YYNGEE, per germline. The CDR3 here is CASSVDPGNFYGYTF. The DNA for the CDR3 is TGTGCCAGCAGCGTAGACCCAGGCAATTTCTATGGCTACACCTTC.

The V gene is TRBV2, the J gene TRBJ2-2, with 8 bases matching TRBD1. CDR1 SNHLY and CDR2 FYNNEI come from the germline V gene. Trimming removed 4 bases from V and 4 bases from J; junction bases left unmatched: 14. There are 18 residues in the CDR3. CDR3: CASSARRAGGQGTGELFF. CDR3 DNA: TGTGCCAGCAGTGCACGGCGGGCAGGGGGCCAAGGCACCGGGGAGCTGTTTTTT.

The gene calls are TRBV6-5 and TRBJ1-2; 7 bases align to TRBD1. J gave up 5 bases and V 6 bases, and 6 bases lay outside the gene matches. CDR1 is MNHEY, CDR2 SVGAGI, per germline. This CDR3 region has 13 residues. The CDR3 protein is CASSQGVSYGYTF. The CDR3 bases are TGTGCCAGCAGCCAGGGGGTTAGTTATGGCTACACCTTC.

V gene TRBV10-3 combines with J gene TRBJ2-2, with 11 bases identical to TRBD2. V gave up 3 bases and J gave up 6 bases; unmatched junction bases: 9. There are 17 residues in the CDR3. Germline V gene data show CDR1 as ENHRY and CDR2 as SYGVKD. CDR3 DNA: TGTGCCATCAGTGAACTAGCGGGAGTCGGATTGGCCGGGGAGCTGTTTTTT. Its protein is CAISELAGVGLAGELFF.

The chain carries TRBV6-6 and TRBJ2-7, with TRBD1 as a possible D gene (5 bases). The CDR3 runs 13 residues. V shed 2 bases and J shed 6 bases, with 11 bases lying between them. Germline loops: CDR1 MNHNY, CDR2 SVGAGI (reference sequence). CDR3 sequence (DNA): TGTGCCAGCAGTTACCCTGGACAACCCGAGCAGTACTTC. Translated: CASSYPGQPEQYF.

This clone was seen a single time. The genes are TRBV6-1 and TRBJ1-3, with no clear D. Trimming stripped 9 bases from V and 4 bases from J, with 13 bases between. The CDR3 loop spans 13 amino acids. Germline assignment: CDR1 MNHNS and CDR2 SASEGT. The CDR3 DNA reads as TGTGCCAGTGAGCTCTTAGGGGGAAACACCATATATTTT. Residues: CASELLGGNTIYF.

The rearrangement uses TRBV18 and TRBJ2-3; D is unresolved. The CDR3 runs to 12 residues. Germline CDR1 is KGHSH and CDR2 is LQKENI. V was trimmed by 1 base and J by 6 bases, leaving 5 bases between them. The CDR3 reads CASSPQSDTQYF. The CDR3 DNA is TGTGCCAGCTCACCACAATCTGATACGCAGTATTTT.

The CDR3 DNA follows: TGTGCCAGTAGTATGCAGGCCACCCGGTACCAAGAGACCCAGTACTTC. It yields the protein CASSMQATRYQETQYF. This chain uses TRBV19 with TRBJ2-5; D is ambiguous. Between the trimmed V and J ends, which lost 3 bases and 0 bases, there was a span of 14 bases. The CDR3 contains 16 residues. The V gene's germline CDR1 is LNHDA and CDR2 SQIVND (reference sequence).